This T cell receptor beta chain is from a study of OX40 agonist ivuxolimab in advanced cancers. The method was immunoSEQ multiplex PCR; TCRdb's version includes in-frame clones alone and lacks a portion of them. Here the sample spans approximately 18,000 clones, about four fifths being singletons. V lost 1 base, J lost 0 bases, and 11 bases stayed unmatched. Looked up from germline, CDR1 is LNHDA and CDR2 is SQIVND (reference sequence). This CDR3 has 18 residues. This receptor was identified in an adult with an advanced solid tumor such as melanoma, head and neck, liver or kidney cancer. The source material was CD4+ or CD8+ T cells sorted from blood, sampled in a trial of the OX40 agonist ivuxolimab. The chain employs TRBV19 and TRBJ1-1; 7 bases fit TRBD1. The CDR3 DNA reads TGTGCCAGTAGTATAGCCCCCGCCAGGGGGACCATGAACACTGAAGCTTTCTTT. Protein product: CASSIAPARGTMNTEAFF.